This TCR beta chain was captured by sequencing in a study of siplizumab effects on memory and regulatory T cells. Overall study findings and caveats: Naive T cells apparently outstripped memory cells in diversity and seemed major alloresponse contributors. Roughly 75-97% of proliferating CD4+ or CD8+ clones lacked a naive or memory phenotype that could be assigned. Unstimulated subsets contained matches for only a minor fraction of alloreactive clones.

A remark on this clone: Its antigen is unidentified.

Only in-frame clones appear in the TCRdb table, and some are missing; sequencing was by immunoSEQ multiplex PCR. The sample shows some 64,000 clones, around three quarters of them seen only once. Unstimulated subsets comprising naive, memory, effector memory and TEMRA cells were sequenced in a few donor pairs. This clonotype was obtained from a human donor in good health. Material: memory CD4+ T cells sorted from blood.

The CDR3 reads CASSVGTANTEAFF. DNA for the CDR3: TGTGCCAGCAGCGTAGGAACAGCAAATACTGAAGCTTTCTTT. The rearrangement uses TRBV9 and TRBJ1-1; D uncertain. The germline V and J ends were trimmed by 0 bases and 5 bases, with 11 bases remaining between them. Germline V gene sequence: CDR1 SGDLS, CDR2 YYNGEE. This CDR3 contains 14 residues.